A selection of T cell receptor beta chains follows, all from one sample in a study of T cell responses to AZD1222 COVID-19 vaccine. Libraries were prepared by immunoSEQ multiplex PCR; TCRdb keeps only in-frame clonotypes and omits some of them. The profile shows 95,000 to 150,000 clones, roughly 90% of them singletons. This specimen consisted of peripheral blood, obtained on day 0 of AZD1222 vaccination. The receptors here all came from an adult in good health. CDR3s include the opening cysteine and the closing phenylalanine or tryptophan. D genes are given only for firm matches. Clone size, where shown, is once, few, many, or a class for clones that have expanded.

D gene	V gene	clone size	J gene	CDR3 DNA	CDR3 protein
TRBD1	TRBV6-5	NA	TRBJ1-5	TGTGCCAGCAGTAAGGACAGGGTGGGCAATCAGCCCCAGCATTTT	CASSKDRVGNQPQHF
NA	TRBV28	NA	TRBJ2-7	TGTGCCAGCAGTTTACCAGGCAGGTTCGAGCAGTACTTC	CASSLPGRFEQYF
NA	TRBV28	NA	TRBJ2-2	TGTGCCAGCAGTTCTCCGGTACCCGGGGAGCTGTTTTTT	CASSSPVPGELFF
NA	TRBV28	NA	TRBJ2-1	TGTGCCAGCAGCCTCCCTCAGGGGCACAATGAGCAGTTCTTC	CASSLPQGHNEQFF
NA	TRBV10-1	NA	TRBJ2-7	TGCGCCAGCAGTGCGGGAGTTGAGGACGAGCAGTACTTC	CASSAGVEDEQYF
NA	TRBV5-1	NA	TRBJ2-5	TGCGCCAGCAGCTTCGGTCCTAGGGCAGGGGAGACCCAGTACTTC	CASSFGPRAGETQYF
NA	TRBV3-1/TRBV3-2	NA	TRBJ1-2	TGTGCCAGCAGCCAGGGTCAGACCCCTAGTGGCTACACCTTC	CASSQGQTPSGYTF
NA	TRBV2	NA	TRBJ2-1	TGTGCCAGCATGCGCTTCAATGAGCAGTTCTTC	CASMRFNEQFF
NA	TRBV9	once	TRBJ2-7	TGTGCCAGCAGCGTAACTGTAGCGTCCTACGAGCAGTACTTC	CASSVTVASYEQYF
TRBD2	TRBV19	once	TRBJ2-5	TGTGCCAGTAGTACCCTAGCGGGGGGCCAAGAGACCCAGTACTTC	CASSTLAGGQETQYF
NA	TRBV19	NA	TRBJ1-2	TGTGCCAGTAGTATTACTCCAGCCTCTAACTATGGCTACACCTTC	CASSITPASNYGYTF
NA	TRBV7-3	once	TRBJ1-6	TGTGCCAGCAGCTTAAGTCGGGGCTCACCCCTCCACTTT	CASSLSRGSPLHF
NA	TRBV3-1/TRBV3-2	NA	TRBJ2-1	TGTGCCAGCAGCCCCGCCCAGGCCAATGAGCAGTTCTTC	CASSPAQANEQFF
TRBD1	TRBV7-9	NA	TRBJ1-1	TGTGCCAGCAGCCCCCTCGGACAGGGAGGTGAAGCTTTCTTT	CASSPLGQGGEAFF
NA	TRBV6-1	once	TRBJ1-2	TGTGCCAGCAGTGAAGCCACGCCCGGGACAAGCGCGTATGGCTACACCTTC	CASSEATPGTSAYGYTF
NA	TRBV9	NA	TRBJ1-4	TGTGCCAGCAGCGTCCGGGGGCATGCCGGTGAAAAACTGTTTTTT	CASSVRGHAGEKLFF
NA	TRBV2	NA	TRBJ1-4	TGTGCCAGCACGACAGCAACTAATGAAAAACTGTTTTTT	CASTTATNEKLFF
TRBD1	TRBV5-4	NA	TRBJ1-2	TGTGCCAGCAGCACCGCGGGAGGGGGCTCCCTCTATGGCTACACCTTC	CASSTAGGGSLYGYTF
NA	TRBV18	NA	TRBJ1-3	TGTGCCAGCTCTATGACCAGGGGCAGCTCTGGAAACACCATATATTTT	CASSMTRGSSGNTIYF
TRBD1	TRBV27	NA	TRBJ1-2	TGTGCCAGCAGAGATCAGGGGGCGCCAAGCTATGGCTACACCTTC	CASRDQGAPSYGYTF
NA	TRBV29-1	NA	TRBJ1-3	TGCAGCGTTAGTTGGGGTGCCGGAAACACCATATATTTT	CSVSWGAGNTIYF
NA	TRBV5-1	NA	TRBJ1-2	TGCGCCAGCAGCTTGGAAGGGTATGGCTACACCTTC	CASSLEGYGYTF
NA	TRBV3-1/TRBV3-2	NA	TRBJ2-1	TGTGCCAGCAGCCTGGGGTTTTACAATGAGCAGTTCTTC	CASSLGFYNEQFF
NA	TRBV2	NA	TRBJ1-2	TGTGCCAGCAGTGGAAACTCGGCCCATGGCTACATCTTC	CASSGNSAHGYIF
TRBD1	TRBV9	NA	TRBJ1-1	TGTGCCAGCAGCGGGACAGGGAGGAACACTGAAGCTTTCTTT	CASSGTGRNTEAFF
TRBD1	TRBV30	NA	TRBJ2-7	TGTGCCTGGGCAGGGGGCTCCTACGAGCAGTACTTC	CAWAGGSYEQYF
NA	TRBV28	NA	TRBJ1-5	TGTGCCAGCAGTTTACCAGGGGAAAATCAGCCCCAGCATTTT	CASSLPGENQPQHF
NA	TRBV7-2	NA	TRBJ2-4	TGTGCCAGCAGCTTAGGAGGAGGCATTCAGTACTTC	CASSLGGGIQYF
NA	TRBV11-2	NA	TRBJ2-1	TGTGCCAGCAGCTCAAACCTAGCGAGCAATGGTGAGCAGTTCTTC	CASSSNLASNGEQFF
TRBD1	TRBV28	few	TRBJ1-1	TGTGCCAGCAAGACCGATACAGGGGGCGCGTGGGGGAACACTGAAGCTTTCTTT	CASKTDTGGAWGNTEAFF
NA	TRBV7-5	NA	TRBJ2-5	TGTGCCAGAAGCTTAAACCCGCCGACTAGCGGGAGGGTAGTAGAGACCCAGTACTTC	CARSLNPPTSGRVVETQYF
NA	TRBV19	once	TRBJ1-3	TGTGCCAGTAGGGCAGGTACTGGAAACACCATATATTTT	CASRAGTGNTIYF
TRBD2	TRBV2	few	TRBJ2-1	TGTGCCAGCGCGGGGGACCTATACAATGAGCAGTTCTTC	CASAGDLYNEQFF
NA	TRBV6-1	NA	TRBJ1-4	TGTGCCAGCAGTGATTCGGCCGCGCCGGGGAGTGAAAAACTGTTTTTT	CASSDSAAPGSEKLFF
NA	TRBV5-5	once	TRBJ1-5	TGTGCCAGCAGCTTGGCAGGGCAGAGAAATCAGCCCCAGCATTTT	CASSLAGQRNQPQHF
NA	TRBV7-9	NA	TRBJ1-5	TGTGCCAGCAGCTTAGTAAGGGCAGGGGTCAATCAGCCCCAGCATTTT	CASSLVRAGVNQPQHF
NA	TRBV3-1/TRBV3-2	NA	TRBJ2-1	TGTGCCAGCAGCCAAGGAGGAGGGGACTACAATGAGCAGTTCTTC	CASSQGGGDYNEQFF
TRBD1	TRBV9	NA	TRBJ1-3	TGTGCCAGCAGGCAGGGGGCAGCTGGAAACACCATATATTTT	CASRQGAAGNTIYF
NA	TRBV30	NA	TRBJ1-2	TGTGCCTGGAGTGTTCAGTATGGGGGCTACACCTTC	CAWSVQYGGYTF
TRBD1	TRBV20-1	NA	TRBJ1-1	TGCAGTGCTAGTCCCCGCAAACGGACAGGGGGTGAGGCTTTCTTT	CSASPRKRTGGEAFF
NA	TRBV28	NA	TRBJ1-6	TGTGCCAGCAGAGTACAGCTGATCGGACCCCTCCACTTT	CASRVQLIGPLHF
NA	TRBV4-2	NA	TRBJ1-2	TGTGCCAGCAGCCAAGTGGCGGTGGGCTATGGCTACACCTTC	CASSQVAVGYGYTF
TRBD2	TRBV9	NA	TRBJ2-1	TGTGCCAGCAGCGCATTAGCGGGAGCCGTCGGGGAGCAGTTCTTC	CASSALAGAVGEQFF
TRBD2	TRBV27	NA	TRBJ2-7	TGTGCCAGCACCACCGTAGGCGCGGGAGGACACGAGCAGTACTTC	CASTTVGAGGHEQYF
NA	TRBV30	NA	TRBJ1-5	TGTGCCTGGAGTGTGACAGGAAATCAGCCCCAGCATTTT	CAWSVTGNQPQHF
NA	TRBV7-7	NA	TRBJ2-5	TGTGCTAGCAGCTTAGGGCTCCAGGGTATTTACCAAGAGACCCAGTACTTC	CASSLGLQGIYQETQYF
TRBD2	TRBV5-1	NA	TRBJ2-4	TGCGCCAGCAGCTTCTCGGGGGGAACCAAAAACATTCAGTACTTC	CASSFSGGTKNIQYF
TRBD1	TRBV19	once	TRBJ1-5	TGTGCCAGTAGTCCGGGTCGACAGGGGACTTATAGCAATCAGCCCCAGCATTTT	CASSPGRQGTYSNQPQHF